Here is one T cell receptor (beta chain) with its context. Antigen specificity is unknown. V lost 4 bases and J 6 bases, leaving 16 bases between the germline ends. This CDR3 spans 15 amino acids. Germline values: CDR1 LGHNA, CDR2 YNFKEQ. The data stem from a study of T cells in narcolepsy. Study as a whole: Patients with NT1 or NT2 and healthy control donors were enrolled. Study-wide points: No autoreactive T cell clone sequences appeared in some memory CD4+ repertoires. Reportedly, autoreactive clonotypes were serially detected in patients' blood but not controls'.

TCRdb's copy holds only in-frame clones and misses some; the assay was immunoSEQ multiplex PCR. The data contain tens of thousands of clones, approximately 60% of them seen just once; the ten biggest clones take up approximately 12%. J is TRBJ2-1 and V is TRBV4-2, with a possible D match to TRBD1 (7 bases). The sequenced sample consisted of memory (CD45RA-) CD4+ T cells from blood. This clonotype originated in a human donor in good health. The DNA for the CDR3 is TGTGCCAGCAGCCCCGTCGGAGGGGGCCGCAATGAGCAGTTCTTC. The encoded protein is CASSPVGGGRNEQFF.